Presented here are 32 T cell receptor beta chains from one specimen sequenced in a study of identical twins. Each CDR3 protein is one row after TCRdb ran MiXCR on the 5' RACE reads. Of about 330,000 distinct CDR3 sequences in the sample, approximately 13% were seen once. The same data also went into a second study, on yellow fever vaccine responses in identical twins.

Sample: CD8+ T cells sorted from blood. The receptors derive from a woman aged 18-35 years in good health.

This clonotype was counted between two and nine times. The chain joins TRBV4-1 to TRBJ2-7, with 9 bases identical to TRBD1. Looked up from germline, CDR1 is MGHRA and CDR2 is YSYEKL. The CDR3 totals 15 residues. V lost 0 bases, J lost 5 bases, and 5 bases stayed unmatched. The CDR3 sequence: CASSQDGTGGDEQYV. CDR3 nucleotide sequence: TGCGCCAGCAGCCAAGATGGAACAGGGGGCGACGAGCAGTACGTC.

This clonotype has ten or more counts. This chain connects TRBV29-1 to TRBJ2-1; TRBD2 matches 8 bases. Germline V gene sequence: CDR1 SQVTM, CDR2 ANQGSEA. This CDR3 region has 14 residues. Trimming cost V 2 bases and J 4 bases; bases outside gene matches: 4. For the CDR3, the DNA is TGCAGCGTTGAACCTATAGCGGGATACAATGAGCAGTTCTTC. It codes for CSVEPIAGYNEQFF.

The chain has TRBV12-3 or TRBV12-4 and TRBJ2-7; 10 bases fit TRBD2. The junction had 9 bases not matched to a gene; V was cut back by 1 base and J by 0 bases. The CDR3 has 18 residues. For the CDR3, the DNA is TGTGCCAGCAGTTTAGTTGCTAGCGGGAGTGCGGGCTCCTACGAGCAGTACTTC. This codes for CASSLVASGSAGSYEQYF.

This clonotype was found many times. This chain connects TRBV12-3 or TRBV12-4 to TRBJ2-2; tentatively, D is TRBD2 (5 bases). The CDR3 consists of 13 residues. V was cut by 4 bases and J by 5 bases, with 8 bases left in between. CDR3 amino acids: CASSYEGTGELFF. Here the CDR3 DNA reads TGTGCCAGCAGTTATGAGGGTACCGGGGAGCTGTTTTTT.

This clonotype was observed once. The chain links TRBV2 to TRBJ2-1, with 9 bases identical to TRBD1. CDR3 length equals 16 residues. Trimming removed 1 base from V and 6 bases from J; junction bases left unmatched: 7. Germline V gives CDR1 SNHLY, CDR2 FYNNEI. DNA of the CDR3: TGTGCCAGCAGTGAAGATTACGGGACAGGGCCCAATGAGCAGTTCTTC. This gives the protein CASSEDYGTGPNEQFF.

This clonotype came up a few times. The chain combines TRBV29-1 with TRBJ2-1, with 12 bases fitting TRBD2. The CDR3 is made up of 16 amino acids. Looked up from germline, CDR1 is SQVTM and CDR2 is ANQGSEA. Losses at the gene ends were 1 base for V and 4 bases for J; bases not matched to a gene: 5. The CDR3 nucleotides are TGCAGCGTTGAAGGACTAGCGGGGGTCAAATACAATGAGCAGTTCTTC. It encodes CSVEGLAGVKYNEQFF.

Ten or more counts support this clonotype. This sequence joins TRBV4-1 and TRBJ2-1, with 8 bases fitting TRBD1. Per germline, CDR1 MGHRA and CDR2 YSYEKL. This CDR3 has 12 residues. Losses at the gene ends were 3 bases for V and 8 bases for J; bases not matched to a gene: 0. For the CDR3, the DNA is TGCGCCAGCAGCCAGACAGGGGATGAGCAGTTCTTC. This codes for CASSQTGDEQFF.

The V and J genes are TRBV5-8 and TRBJ1-2, with 7 nucleotides matching TRBD1. Germline V lookup: CDR1 SGHTS, CDR2 YDEGEE. The CDR3 sequence is 15 residues long. With 0 bases clipped from V and 4 bases from J, the junction kept 6 bases outside the gene matches. The CDR3 bases are TGTGCCAGCAGCTTGGATTCCAGGGGGGCCTATGGCTACACCTTC. Translated: CASSLDSRGAYGYTF.

In its sample, this clonotype was seen many times. The V call is TRBV10-3, the J call TRBJ1-3; 8 nucleotides match TRBD1. The germline V gene has CDR1 ENHRY and CDR2 SYGVKD. The CDR3 covers 15 residues. The ends lost 0 bases at V and 8 bases at J; junction bases unmatched: 6. The CDR3 loop is CAISESEDRADTIYF. The CDR3, as DNA: TGTGCCATCAGTGAGTCCGAGGACAGGGCTGACACCATATATTTT.

This clonotype was observed a handful of times. The CDR3 loop reads CASTSGGNQETQYF. CDR3 sequence (DNA): TGTGCCAGCACTTCAGGGGGGAACCAAGAGACCCAGTACTTC. The chain joins TRBV27 to TRBJ2-5; tentatively, D is TRBD1 (7 bases). Trimming removed 7 bases at V and 0 bases at J, with 12 bases between. Germline-derived CDR1 and CDR2 are MNHEY and SMNVEV (reference sequence). This CDR3 comprises 14 residues.

The chain uses TRBV2 and TRBJ1-1, with 7 nucleotides matching TRBD1. V gave up 9 bases and J gave up 4 bases; unmatched junction bases: 8. CDR1 and CDR2 from the germline V gene are SNHLY and FYNNEI. The CDR3 spans 13 residues. Written as DNA, the CDR3 is TGTGCCAGAGCGTACAGGGGACGCACTGAAGCTTTCTTT. This sequence encodes CARAYRGRTEAFF.

This clonotype was recorded many times. The chain couples TRBV29-1 to TRBJ2-1, with 7 positions matching TRBD1. The germline CDR1 and CDR2 sequences are SQVTM and ANQGSEA. V lost 6 bases and J lost 0; bases outside the gene matches: 8. The CDR3 totals 15 residues. In DNA, the CDR3 is TGCAGCGTCCGACAGGGATCAAGCTCCTACAATGAGCAGTTCTTC. It is translated as CSVRQGSSSYNEQFF.

The gene calls are TRBV5-5 and TRBJ2-1, with TRBD2 identical over 11 bases. The trim removed 4 bases at V and 15 bases at J, leaving 9 bases unmatched. This CDR3 is built from 13 residues. Germline V CDR1 and CDR2: SGHKS, YYEKEE (reference sequence). This chain's CDR3 is CASSLGLAANSFF. CDR3 nucleotide sequence: TGTGCCAGCAGCCTGGGACTAGCGGCCAACTCGTTCTTC.

This rearrangement joins TRBV21-1 to TRBJ2-7; the listed D gene, TRBD1, was not tested against the DNA. TRBV21-1 represents a pseudogene. The CDR3 length is 17 residues. CDR3 nucleotide sequence: TGTGCCAGCAGCAAAGCGGCCTGTATTGATGAAACCTACGAGCAGTACGTC. Protein product: CASSKAACIDETYEQYV.

This clonotype turned up a few times. The chain joins TRBV5-1 to TRBJ2-7; TRBD1 agrees at 9 bases. The CDR3 is 17 amino acids. Trimming removed 4 bases from V and 4 bases from J; junction bases left unmatched: 15. Per germline, CDR1 SGHRS and CDR2 YFSETQ. This CDR3 is CASSLGGTGTGLYEQYV. The DNA for the CDR3 is TGCGCCAGCAGCCTCGGAGGAACCGGGACAGGGCTTTACGAGCAGTACGTC.

This clonotype was detected ten times or more. The chain links TRBV12-3 or TRBV12-4 to TRBJ2-1; perhaps TRBD1 as D (5 bases). V lost 6 bases, J lost 1 base, and 13 bases lay in between. This CDR3 contains 15 residues. DNA of the CDR3: TGTGCCAGCAGGGCCCCCCAGGGTTCCTACAATGAGCAGTTCTTC. This translates into CASRAPQGSYNEQFF.

V gene TRBV20-1 combines with J gene TRBJ2-1, with 8 nucleotides matching TRBD2. CDR1 is DFQATT, CDR2 SNEGSKA, per germline (reference sequence). J gave up 9 bases and V 3 bases, and 16 bases lay outside the gene matches. The CDR3 totals 16 residues. This chain's CDR3 is CSARGLVGLQSGEQFF. The CDR3 region has the DNA TGCAGTGCTAGGGGACTAGTGGGTCTTCAATCTGGTGAGCAGTTCTTC.

The rearrangement links TRBV11-1 to TRBJ2-4, with D perhaps TRBD2 (5 bases). The CDR3 totals 19 residues. V was clipped by 4 bases and J by 0 bases, with 22 bases between them. From germline, CDR1 is SGHAT and CDR2 FQDESV (reference sequence). CDR3: CASSSRGAPEDLAKNIQYF. As DNA, the CDR3 is TGTGCCAGCAGCTCCCGCGGCGCGCCGGAGGATCTAGCCAAAAACATTCAGTACTTC.

The rearrangement links TRBV4-1 to TRBJ2-3, with D perhaps TRBD2 (6 bases). The CDR3 is made up of 16 amino acids. The V end lost 5 bases, the J end lost 1 base, and 16 bases lay between the germline ends. Germline loops: CDR1 MGHRA, CDR2 YSYEKL. The CDR3: CASSFPRESGTDTQYF. CDR3 bases: TGCGCCAGCAGCTTCCCCCGGGAGTCGGGCACAGATACGCAGTATTTT.

The chain uses TRBV10-2 and TRBJ2-7, with TRBD2 matching over 9 bases. There are 16 residues in the CDR3. The germline V gene encodes CDR1 WSHSY and CDR2 SAAADI. The V segment lost 8 bases and the J segment 3 bases; nucleotides outside the gene matches: 14. The DNA for the CDR3 is TGCGCCAGCGGGAGGACAGTCGGACTAGCGCTCTACGAGCAGTACTTC. The encoded protein is CASGRTVGLALYEQYF.

This chain links TRBV6-1 with TRBJ2-2, with 10 bases identical to TRBD1. The CDR3 has 15 amino acids. CDR1 is MNHNS and CDR2 is SASEGT in the germline V gene. The V and J ends lost 7 bases and 7 bases, in that order; junction bases with no gene match: 9. The CDR3 spells CASTPDRGRLGELFF. The CDR3 DNA reads as TGTGCCAGCACTCCCGACAGGGGGCGCCTCGGGGAGCTGTTTTTT.

A single count supports this clonotype. The DNA of the CDR3 is TGCAGTGCGGATCTAGCGGGAGAGGGGAATGAGCAGTTCTTC. Translating it yields CSADLAGEGNEQFF. This chain connects TRBV20-1 to TRBJ2-1; 10 bases line up with TRBD2. CDR1 is DFQATT, CDR2 SNEGSKA, per germline (reference sequence). After removal of 6 bases from V and 7 bases from J, the junction contained 9 bases not matched to a gene. The CDR3 has 14 residues.

The chain links TRBV9 to TRBJ2-2, with a weak D call TRBD2 (6 bases). Trimming left V 5 bases short and J 4 bases short, with 18 bases between. The germline V gene has CDR1 SGDLS and CDR2 YYNGEE. The CDR3 totals 16 residues. CDR3 residues: CASRRGRNSGTGELFF. CDR3 coding DNA: TGTGCCAGCAGGAGAGGGAGGAACTCGGGCACCGGGGAGCTGTTTTTT.

The chain joins TRBV7-9 to TRBJ1-2, with D maybe TRBD1 (6 bases). This CDR3 is built from 13 residues. The germline V gene encodes CDR1 SEHNR and CDR2 FQNEAQ (reference sequence). Trimming left V 5 bases short and J 8 bases short, with 15 bases between. In DNA form, the CDR3 reads TGTGCCAGCAGCCGAGGACAGCCTTGGGGCTACACCTTC. This codes for CASSRGQPWGYTF.

This chain connects TRBV15 to TRBJ2-1; D remains unclear. Germline CDR1 reads LNHNV; CDR2 reads YYDKDF (reference sequence). CDR3 length: 13 residues. V lost 7 bases and J 0 bases, leaving 7 bases between the germline ends. This chain's CDR3 is CATTPSSYNEQFF. The DNA of the CDR3 is TGTGCCACCACCCCCAGCTCCTACAATGAGCAGTTCTTC.

The gene calls are TRBV28 and TRBJ2-1; D not resolved. The CDR3 sequence is 14 residues long. CDR1 MDHEN and CDR2 SYDVKM come from the germline V gene. V was shortened by 3 bases and J by 6 bases, with 12 bases between the two germline ends. Written as DNA, the CDR3 is TGTGCCAGCAGTTTTGGGCTGCAAACCAATGAGCAGTTCTTC. It codes for CASSFGLQTNEQFF. Drawing the rest from reference TRBV28 and TRBJ2-1, the complete variable domain is DVKVTQSSRYLVKRTGEKVFLECVQDMDHENMFWYRQDPGLGLRLIYFSYDVKMKEKGDIPEGYSVSREKKERFSLILESASTNQTSMYLCASSFGLQTNEQFFGPGTRLTVL.

The chain joins TRBV5-1 to TRBJ2-5; tentative D call: TRBD1 (6 bases). Germline lookup yields CDR1 SGHRS and CDR2 YFSETQ. V shed 4 bases and J shed 2 bases, with 12 bases lying between them. The CDR3 has 14 residues. CDR3 in amino acids: CASSPRQVQETQYF. CDR3 nucleotides: TGCGCCAGCAGCCCTCGACAGGTACAAGAGACCCAGTACTTC.

Only a few counts were recorded for this clonotype. The chain uses TRBV2 and TRBJ2-1; perhaps TRBD1 as D (6 bases). This CDR3 has 15 amino acids. Trimming removed 7 bases at V and 2 bases at J, with 15 bases between. From germline, CDR1 is SNHLY and CDR2 FYNNEI. CDR3 amino acids: CASIRQAGAYNEQFF. The CDR3 coding sequence is TGTGCCAGCATTCGACAGGCAGGAGCCTACAATGAGCAGTTCTTC. Supplemented by reference TRBV2 and TRBJ2-1, the full variable domain reads EPEVTQTPSHQVTQMGQEVILRCVPISNHLYFYWYRQILGQKVEFLVSFYNNEISEKSEIFDDQFSVERPDGSNFTLKIRSTKLEDSAMYFCASIRQAGAYNEQFFGPGTRLTVL.

The chain has TRBV12-3 or TRBV12-4 and TRBJ2-1, with D perhaps being TRBD1 or TRBD2 (5 bases each). V was cut by 3 bases and J by 12 bases, with 15 bases left in between. The CDR3 loop spans 13 amino acids. The CDR3 nucleotides read TGTGCCAGCAGTTTCACGGGGAGTAGGGGGCAGTTCTTC. Its protein product is CASSFTGSRGQFF.

The V and J genes are TRBV4-1 and TRBJ2-7; TRBD1 might be the D (6 bases). The CDR3 extends over 15 amino acids. Trimming took off 4 bases at V and 4 bases at J, with 17 bases between the two ends. The V gene's germline CDR1 is MGHRA and CDR2 YSYEKL. CDR3 in amino acids: CASSPLFRGPYEQYF. In DNA, the CDR3 is TGCGCCAGCAGCCCCCTTTTCAGGGGCCCGTACGAGCAGTACTTC.

V usage is TRBV12-3 or TRBV12-4 and J usage is TRBJ2-4; D unresolved. CDR3 length: 14 amino acids. V lost 7 bases, J lost 8 bases, and 18 bases lay in between. In nucleotides, the CDR3 is TGTGCCAGCACCCTTCGCACCCTAAGGGACATTCAGTACTTC. Protein sequence: CASTLRTLRDIQYF.

CDR3 DNA: TGTGCCTTCGGGCGGGGGGACAATGAGCAGTTCTTC. Protein sequence: CAFGRGDNEQFF. The chain links TRBV5-4 to TRBJ2-1, with 8 bases matching TRBD2. Germline V gives CDR1 SGHNT, CDR2 YYREEE (reference sequence). This CDR3 is 12 amino acids long. The junction had 5 bases not matched to a gene; V was cut back by 10 bases and J by 5 bases.